This T cell receptor beta chain emerged from a study of cytomegalovirus exposure and HLA in healthy donors. Study-wide background: The early release's HLA-typed donors yielded tens of millions of unique TCRs. Findings and caveats of the study: HLA alleles showed associations with approximately 15,000 TCR beta sequences in a later analysis, at a 0.05 false discovery rate. A previous analysis found most TCR beta V segments productive roughly 90% or roughly 30% of the time.

Donors were nominally healthy when sampled, though unrecorded immune exposures were likely. CDR3 length equals 15 residues. Per the germline V gene, CDR1 is MNHEY and CDR2 is SVGAGI. The germline V and J ends were trimmed by 5 bases and 1 base, with 14 bases remaining between them. For this clone: What it recognizes is unknown.

With 60 Vbeta and 13 Jbeta primers, the PCR was carried out. Generated by immunoSEQ multiplex PCR, the TCRdb table keeps only in-frame clones and is missing some. This table has approximately 93,000 clones, approximately 68% appearing once. This clonotype was obtained from a boy between 10 and 17 years old in good health and CMV-seropositive. The chain uses TRBV6-5 and TRBJ2-5, with D maybe TRBD1 (6 bases). The material sequenced was PBMCs. CDR3 sequence (DNA): TGTGCCAGCAGTCGGGACACTTATGGCCAAGAGACCCAGTACTTC. This sequence encodes CASSRDTYGQETQYF.